This TCR beta chain was recorded in a study of T-cell reconstitution after alpha-beta-depleted transplantation in children. This clonotype was recorded a few times. Unique molecular identifiers were built into the TCRbeta library. TCRdb itself ran the PCR reads through MiXCR, one entry per CDR3 protein. The profile shows roughly 200,000 distinct CDR3 sequences, roughly a tenth of them singletons. This receptor was obtained from a human donor who donated a stem cell graft to a child with acute lymphoblastic leukemia. Here the sequenced sample was PBMCs from the stem cell graft donor, taken from the stem cell graft.

The CDR3, as DNA: TGTGCCAGCAGTTCCCGGCCACGTGCGGATACGCAGTATTTT. Its protein product is CASSSRPRADTQYF. This chain connects TRBV2 to TRBJ2-3, with D unresolved. Trimming stripped 5 bases from V and 6 bases from J, with 15 bases between. CDR3 length: 14 amino acids. Germline-derived CDR1 and CDR2 are SNHLY and FYNNEI.